This T cell receptor (beta chain) was sequenced during a study of regulatory T cells in long-lasting Graves disease. Stated time point: persistent/refractory GD, antithyroid drugs over 5 years with positive TRAb. PBMC RNA was the source of the TCR library. Remarks on this clonotype: As yet, its antigen is unknown.

Building the TCR beta libraries relied on iRepertoire HTBI primers, and CDR3 regions underwent Arm-PCR. TCRdb redid the calling of the multiplex PCR reads with MiXCR, one entry per CDR3 protein. The data show over 250,000 distinct CDR3 sequences, approximately 20% seen once. After removal of 4 bases from V and 15 bases from J, the junction contained 14 bases not matched to a gene. This CDR3 has 14 amino acids. CDR1 GTSNPN and CDR2 SVGIG come from the germline V gene (reference sequence). The study's findings and limits: Persistent patients had more shared public clonotypes (2,741) than new patients (about 870). Lower TCR diversity was seen in persistent Graves' patients than in newly diagnosed ones.

The sample here was peripheral blood mononuclear cells (PBMCs), taken when the disease was refractory, from a patient treated with antithyroid drugs. The chain couples TRBV30 to TRBJ1-4; 10 nucleotides align to TRBD1. The clonotype was recovered from a female donor with Graves disease. Written as DNA, the CDR3 is TGTGCCTGGAACAAGGACAGGGGGACGTATCTGATGTTTTTT. Translating gives CAWNKDRGTYLMFF.